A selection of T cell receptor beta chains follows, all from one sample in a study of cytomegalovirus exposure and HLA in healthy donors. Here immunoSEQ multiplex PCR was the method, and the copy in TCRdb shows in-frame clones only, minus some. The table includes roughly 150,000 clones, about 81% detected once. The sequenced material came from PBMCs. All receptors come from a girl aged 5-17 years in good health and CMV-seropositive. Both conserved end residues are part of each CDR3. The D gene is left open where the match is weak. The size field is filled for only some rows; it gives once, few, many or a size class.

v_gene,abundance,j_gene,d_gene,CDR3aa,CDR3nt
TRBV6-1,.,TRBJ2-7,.,CASSLNRGLYEQYF,TGTGCCAGCAGTCTTAACAGGGGACTCTACGAGCAGTACTTC
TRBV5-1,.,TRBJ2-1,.,CASSQPRASSYNEQFF,TGCGCCAGCAGCCAACCGAGAGCGAGCTCCTACAATGAGCAGTTCTTC
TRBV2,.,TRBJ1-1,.,CASSESGGETEAFF,TGTGCCAGCAGTGAATCGGGTGGAGAAACTGAAGCTTTCTTT
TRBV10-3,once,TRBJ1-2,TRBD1,CAIRGQARDYGYTF,TGTGCCATCAGAGGACAGGCCCGGGACTATGGCTACACCTTC
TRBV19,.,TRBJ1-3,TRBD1,CASSARQGANSGNTIYF,TGTGCCAGTAGTGCGCGACAGGGGGCAAACTCTGGAAACACCATATATTTT
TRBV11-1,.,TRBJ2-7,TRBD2,CASSFTLTSGKYEQYF,TGTGCCAGCAGCTTTACATTGACTAGCGGGAAATACGAGCAGTACTTC
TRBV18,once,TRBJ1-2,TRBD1,CASSLHPTDRDAGYTF,TGTGCCAGCTCACTCCACCCAACCGACAGGGATGCTGGCTACACCTTC
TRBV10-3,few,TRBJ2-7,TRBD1,CAISEGQGRSSYEQYF,TGTGCCATCAGTGAAGGACAGGGGAGAAGCTCCTACGAGCAGTACTTC
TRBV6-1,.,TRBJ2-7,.,CASSDRGLSYEQYF,TGTGCCAGCAGTGACCGGGGACTCTCCTACGAGCAGTACTTC
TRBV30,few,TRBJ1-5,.,CAWIRENQPQHF,TGTGCCTGGATTCGGGAAAATCAGCCCCAGCATTTT
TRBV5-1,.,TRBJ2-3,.,CASSLGISGSTDTQYF,TGCGCCAGCAGCTTGGGTATTTCGGGTAGCACAGATACGCAGTATTTT
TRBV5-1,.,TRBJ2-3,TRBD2,CASSRGLAGETDTQYF,TGCGCCAGCAGCCGAGGACTAGCGGGAGAGACAGATACGCAGTATTTT
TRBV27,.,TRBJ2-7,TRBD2,CASSFVAGAYEQYF,TGTGCCAGCAGTTTTGTAGCGGGAGCCTACGAGCAGTACTTC
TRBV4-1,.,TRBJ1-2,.,CASSQDPSNYGYTF,TGCGCCAGCAGCCAAGATCCCTCTAACTATGGCTACACCTTC
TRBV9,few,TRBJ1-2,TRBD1,CASSRRQGAYYGYTF,TGTGCCAGCAGTCGACGACAGGGGGCTTACTATGGCTACACCTTC
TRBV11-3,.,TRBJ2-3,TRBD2,CASSARISSGEAIDTQYF,TGTGCCAGCAGCGCCCGAATCTCTAGCGGGGAAGCGATAGATACGCAGTATTTT
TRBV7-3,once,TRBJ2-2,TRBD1,CASSPDRVQHGELFF,TGTGCCAGCAGCCCGGACAGGGTTCAGCACGGGGAGCTGTTTTTT
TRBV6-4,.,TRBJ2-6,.,CASSDSHSGANVLTF,TGTGCCAGCAGTGACTCACACTCTGGGGCCAACGTCCTGACTTTC
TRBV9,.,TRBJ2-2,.,CASSVAGSGELFF,TGTGCCAGCAGCGTAGCCGGGAGCGGGGAGCTGTTTTTT
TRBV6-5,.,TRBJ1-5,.,CASSGGSPAKQPQHF,TGTGCCAGCAGTGGCGGGTCCCCGGCCAAGCAGCCCCAGCATTTT
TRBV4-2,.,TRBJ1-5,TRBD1,CASSQDGTASNQPQHF,TGTGCCAGCAGCCAAGACGGGACAGCAAGCAATCAGCCCCAGCATTTT
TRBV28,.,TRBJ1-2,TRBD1,CASSNKGAYRYGYTF,TGTGCCAGCAGTAACAAGGGGGCCTACCGCTATGGCTACACCTTC
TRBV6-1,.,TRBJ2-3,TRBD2,CASSPGTSGSDTQYF,TGTGCCAGCAGTCCAGGGACTAGCGGGAGTGATACGCAGTATTTT
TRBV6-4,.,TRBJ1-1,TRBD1,CACNPGTALMNTEAFF,TGTGCCTGTAACCCGGGGACAGCACTTATGAACACTGAAGCTTTCTTT
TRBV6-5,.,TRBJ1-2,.,CASSYDNRNYGYTF,TGTGCCAGCAGTTACGACAACAGAAACTATGGCTACACCTTC
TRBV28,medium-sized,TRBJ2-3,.,CASSPSTSFPTPDTQYF,TGTGCCAGCAGTCCGAGTACTAGCTTCCCCACCCCAGATACGCAGTATTTT
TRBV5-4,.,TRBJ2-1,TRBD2,CASSDRLAGGPRNEQFF,TGTGCCAGCAGCGATCGACTAGCGGGAGGGCCTCGCAATGAGCAGTTCTTC
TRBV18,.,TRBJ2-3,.,CASSSTGFTDTQYF,TGTGCCAGCTCATCGACAGGATTCACAGATACGCAGTATTTT
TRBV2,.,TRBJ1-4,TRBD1,CASSEAPGQGTESEKLFF,TGTGCCAGCAGTGAAGCGCCGGGACAGGGGACAGAAAGTGAAAAACTGTTTTTT
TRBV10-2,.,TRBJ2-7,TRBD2,CASSRLAGGYYEQYF,TGCGCCAGCAGCAGACTAGCGGGAGGTTACTACGAGCAGTACTTC
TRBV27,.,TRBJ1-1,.,CASSLSTGSLVTEAFF,TGTGCCAGCAGTTTATCGACGGGATCGTTGGTCACTGAAGCTTTCTTT
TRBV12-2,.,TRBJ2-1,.,CASRLSFRTETSGRDDEQFF,TGTGCAAGTCGCTTATCTTTTAGGACGGAGACTAGCGGGAGAGATGATGAGCAGTTCTTC
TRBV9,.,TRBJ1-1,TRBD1,CASSAGDRVNRMNTEAFF,TGTGCCAGCAGCGCGGGGGACAGGGTGAATCGAATGAACACTGAAGCTTTCTTT
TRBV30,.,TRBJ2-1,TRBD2,CAWSLGLAGVNEQFF,TGTGCCTGGAGTCTGGGACTAGCGGGAGTCAATGAGCAGTTCTTC
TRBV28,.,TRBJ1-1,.,CASSLLHRVNTEAFF,TGTGCCAGCAGTCTCCTCCACAGGGTAAACACTGAAGCTTTCTTT
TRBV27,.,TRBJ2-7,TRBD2,CASSLSDSGSYEQYF,TGTGCCAGCAGTTTATCTGATAGCGGGAGCTACGAGCAGTACTTC